A single sample is the source of the 20 T cell receptor beta chains below, sequenced in a study of T cell changes during pregnancy in multiple sclerosis. Measured with immunoSEQ multiplex PCR; TCRdb has only the in-frame clones, and not every one. The table includes around 100,000 clones, about 90% detected once. The sample consisted of peripheral blood, taken after pregnancy. The receptors originated from a female donor with multiple sclerosis, enrolled in a pregnancy study.

The chain has TRBV2 and TRBJ2-7; the D gene is possibly TRBD1 (7 bases). The CDR3 runs to 14 residues. Germline CDR1 reads SNHLY; CDR2 reads FYNNEI. The V and J ends lost 10 bases and 3 bases respectively, with 19 bases between them. CDR3 sequence reads: CATKRRGQNYEQYF. DNA of the CDR3: TGTGCCACCAAAAGGCGGGGACAGAACTACGAGCAGTACTTC.

V gene TRBV7-2 combines with J gene TRBJ1-5; 7 bases map to TRBD1. Germline trimming cut 4 bases from V and 3 bases from J; bases unmatched to any gene: 3. In germline, CDR1 is SGHTA, CDR2 FQGNSA. The CDR3 is made up of 14 amino acids. DNA of the CDR3: TGTGCCAGCAGCTCGACAGGGACCAATCAGCCCCAGCATTTT. This codes for CASSSTGTNQPQHF. The full variable domain, rest sourced from reference TRBV7-2 and TRBJ1-5, is GAGVSQSPSNKVTEKGKDVELRCDPISGHTALYWYRQSLGQGLEFLIYFQGNSAPDKSGLPSDRFSAERTGGSVSTLTIQRTQQEDSAVYLCASSSTGTNQPQHFGDGTRLSIL.

The rearrangement joins TRBV28 to TRBJ1-4; 10 positions agree with TRBD1. This CDR3 region has 15 residues. Germline CDR1 reads MDHEN; CDR2 reads SYDVKM. V lost 2 bases and J lost 8; bases outside the gene matches: 5. CDR3: CASSLAGQGGEKLFF. Here the CDR3 DNA reads TGTGCCAGCAGTTTAGCCGGACAGGGGGGCGAAAAACTGTTTTTT.

This chain joins TRBV4-1 and TRBJ1-5; D gene unclear. CDR1 is MGHRA, CDR2 YSYEKL, per germline. This CDR3 region has 13 residues. The germline V and J ends were trimmed by 8 bases and 5 bases, with 13 bases remaining between them. The CDR3 loop reads CASSTLEHQPQHF. CDR3 DNA sequence: TGCGCCAGCTCTACCCTTGAGCATCAGCCCCAGCATTTT.

This clone was found once. The chain carries TRBV30 and TRBJ2-1, with 7 bases aligning to TRBD2. The length of the CDR3 is 13 residues. Germline assignment: CDR1 GTSNPN and CDR2 SVGIG (reference sequence). V was clipped by 8 bases and J by 2 bases; unmatched bases: 6. The CDR3, as DNA: TGTGCCCGAGCCGGGACTACCTACAATGAGCAGTTCTTC. It specifies CARAGTTYNEQFF.

This clone came up once. This sequence joins TRBV28 and TRBJ2-7; TRBD1 matches at 9 bases. There are 13 residues in the CDR3. Germline values: CDR1 MDHEN, CDR2 SYDVKM. Losses at the gene ends were 3 bases for V and 3 bases for J; bases not matched to a gene: 0. This chain's CDR3 is CASSLDRGYEQYF. The CDR3 DNA reads TGTGCCAGCAGTTTGGACAGGGGCTACGAGCAGTACTTC.

CDR3 residues: CASSLRVPYEQYF. CDR3 nucleotide sequence: TGCGCCAGCAGCTTGCGGGTTCCCTACGAGCAGTACTTC. The chain carries TRBV5-1 and TRBJ2-7; D not certain. Germline CDR1 SGHRS, CDR2 YFSETQ. Deletions cut 1 base from V and 2 bases from J, with 7 bases between. The CDR3 is made up of 13 amino acids. Together with reference TRBV5-1 and TRBJ2-7, the CDR3 gives the full variable domain: KAGVTQTPRYLIKTRGQQVTLSCSPISGHRSVSWYQQTPGQGLQFLFEYFSETQRNKGNFPGRFSGRQFSNSRSEMNVSTLELGDSALYLCASSLRVPYEQYFGPGTRLTVT.

The chain has TRBV28 and TRBJ2-2, with 10 bases lining up with TRBD2. The CDR3 totals 15 residues. Trimming took 6 bases from V and 1 from J; bases not matched to a gene: 2. Germline CDR1 is MDHEN and CDR2 is SYDVKM. CDR3 coding DNA: TGTGCCAGCAGCTGGACTAGCGGGAACACCGGGGAGCTGTTTTTT. This translates into CASSWTSGNTGELFF.

J is TRBJ2-1 and V is TRBV30, with TRBD2 identical over 10 bases. Germline CDR1 is GTSNPN and CDR2 is SVGIG (reference sequence). Trimming removed 4 bases from V and 7 bases from J; junction bases left unmatched: 13. This CDR3 is 16 amino acids long. CDR3 loop: CAWNPLSGRLRNEQFF. The CDR3 nucleotides are TGTGCCTGGAACCCCCTTAGCGGGAGGTTGAGGAATGAGCAGTTCTTC.

This clone has just one count. V gene TRBV20-1 combines with J gene TRBJ2-5, with D unresolved. Germline values: CDR1 DFQATT, CDR2 SNEGSKA (reference sequence). The germline V and J ends were trimmed by 6 bases and 2 bases, with 4 bases remaining between them. The CDR3 extends over 10 amino acids. The CDR3 loop reads CSAQQETQYF. CDR3 DNA: TGCAGTGCCCAACAAGAGACCCAGTACTTC.

This clone was observed a handful of times. V usage is TRBV7-2 and J usage is TRBJ2-3; unclear D gene. Trimming stripped 4 bases from V and 14 bases from J, with 19 bases between. The CDR3 length is 13 residues. In germline, CDR1 is SGHTA, CDR2 FQGNSA. DNA of the CDR3: TGTGCCAGCAGCTCGCGACCCCAAGCCCCAGGGTATTTT. Its protein product is CASSSRPQAPGYF.

The rearrangement uses TRBV4-1 and TRBJ2-7; D is possibly TRBD2 (6 bases). Trimming shortened V by 1 base and J by 3 bases, and 13 bases separated the two germline ends. Germline V gene data show CDR1 as MGHRA and CDR2 as YSYEKL. The CDR3 sequence is 15 residues long. The CDR3 nucleotides are TGCGCCAGCAGCCAAGCGGCTAGCGAGTACTACGAGCAGTACTTC. The encoded protein is CASSQAASEYYEQYF.

The chain links TRBV7-8 to TRBJ1-1; no definite D call. The CDR3 sequence is 14 residues long. V lost 1 base and J 0 bases, leaving 6 bases between the germline ends. Germline V CDR1 and CDR2: SGHVS, FQNEAQ. The CDR3, as DNA: TGTGCCAGCAGCTTAGACCGGGTGAACACTGAAGCTTTCTTT. Amino acid sequence: CASSLDRVNTEAFF.

The chain links TRBV5-1 to TRBJ1-4; possibly TRBD1 for D (6 bases). Trimming removed 5 bases at V and 5 bases at J, with 13 bases between. Germline-derived CDR1 and CDR2 are SGHRS and YFSETQ. The CDR3 loop spans 14 amino acids. This CDR3 is CASRGDNRNEKLFF. As DNA, the CDR3 is TGCGCCAGCAGGGGGGACAACCGAAATGAAAAACTGTTTTTT.

J is TRBJ2-2 and V is TRBV6-4; maybe TRBD1 (6 bases). Germline V gene sequence: CDR1 MRHNA, CDR2 SNTAGT. The CDR3 length is 14 residues. The germline V and J ends were trimmed by 6 bases and 3 bases, with 11 bases remaining between them. The CDR3 sequence: CASRAGTYTGELFF. The DNA of the CDR3 is TGTGCCAGCAGAGCCGGGACATACACCGGGGAGCTGTTTTTT.

The chain is built from TRBV7-7 and TRBJ2-5; 10 bases are shared with TRBD2. CDR3 size: 16 residues. V shed 5 bases and J 5 bases; nucleotides not matched to a gene: 11. Germline V gives CDR1 SSHAT, CDR2 FNYEAQ (reference sequence). CDR3 coding DNA: TGTGCCAGCAGCGGTCCAGTAGCGGGGGGTGGGGAGACCCAGTACTTC. It yields the protein CASSGPVAGGGETQYF.

This sequence joins TRBV7-2 and TRBJ2-2, with D possibly being TRBD2 (5 bases). Germline V gives CDR1 SGHTA, CDR2 FQGNSA. This CDR3 is 14 amino acids long. V dropped 2 bases and J dropped 1 base, with 5 bases sitting between them. CDR3 amino acids: CASSLRGNTGELFF. The CDR3, as DNA: TGTGCCAGCAGCTTACGGGGGAACACCGGGGAGCTGTTTTTT.

The V call is TRBV7-3, the J call TRBJ1-2; TRBD1 agrees at 11 bases. V lost 8 bases to trimming and J lost 4 bases; unmatched junction nucleotides: 9. The V gene's germline CDR1 is SGHTA and CDR2 FQGTGA. The CDR3 extends over 15 amino acids. Written as DNA, the CDR3 is TGTGCCAGCGGACAGGGGGCCGGTCGCGGCTATGGCTACACCTTC. Protein sequence: CASGQGAGRGYGYTF.

Only one count was recorded for this clone. The chain couples TRBV29-1 to TRBJ2-3; 8 bases are shared with TRBD2. Losses at the gene ends were 3 bases for V and 2 bases for J; bases not matched to a gene: 4. The CDR3 runs to 14 residues. Germline CDR1 is SQVTM and CDR2 is ANQGSEA. The CDR3 protein is CSVDTGGNTDTQYF. In DNA, the CDR3 is TGCAGCGTTGATACGGGGGGGAACACAGATACGCAGTATTTT.

A few counts support this clone. The CDR3 region is CASVEPGLNQPQHF. The CDR3 nucleotides are TGTGCCAGTGTGGAGCCGGGACTCAATCAGCCCCAGCATTTT. The rearrangement uses TRBV19 and TRBJ1-5; tentative D call: TRBD1 (5 bases). V was cut by 8 bases and J by 3 bases, with 14 bases left in between. Germline assignment: CDR1 LNHDA and CDR2 SQIVND (reference sequence). The CDR3 loop spans 14 amino acids.